This T cell receptor (beta chain) is drawn from a study of blood T cells in healthy people across ages. Germline V gene data show CDR1 as MNHEY and CDR2 as SVGEGT. Trimming took 4 bases from V and 5 from J; bases not matched to a gene: 11. The CDR3 spans 16 residues. Next came a second PCR, run for roughly 6 to 11 cycles, which used a sample-barcoded 5' primer along with a J-beta primer mix. TCRdb reanalysed the 5' RACE reads using MiXCR and keeps one entry per CDR3 protein. In the table there are approximately 960,000 distinct CDR3 sequences, 25% to 30% of which are singletons. The sample also formed part of further work on T cells of mothers and their children. From that report: Versus unrelated pairs, overlap was slightly higher in related mother-child pairs, without reaching significance.

Sequenced: blood. This TCR derives from a woman in her 40s in good health. This chain uses TRBV6-2 or TRBV6-3 with TRBJ2-5, with 9 bases that match TRBD1. CDR3 coding DNA: TGTGCCAGCAGTTCGAATGGACAGGGGCAGGGGGAGACCCAGTACTTC. Its protein product is CASSSNGQGQGETQYF.